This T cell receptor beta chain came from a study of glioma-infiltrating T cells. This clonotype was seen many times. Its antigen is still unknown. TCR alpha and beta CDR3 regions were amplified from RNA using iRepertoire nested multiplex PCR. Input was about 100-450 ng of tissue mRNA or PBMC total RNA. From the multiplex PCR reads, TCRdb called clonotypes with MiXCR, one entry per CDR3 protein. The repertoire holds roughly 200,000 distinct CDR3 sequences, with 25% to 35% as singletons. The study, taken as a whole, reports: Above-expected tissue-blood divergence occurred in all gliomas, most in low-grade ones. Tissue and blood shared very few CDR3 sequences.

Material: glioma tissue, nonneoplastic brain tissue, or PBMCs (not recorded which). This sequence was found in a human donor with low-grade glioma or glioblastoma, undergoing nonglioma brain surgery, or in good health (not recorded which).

CDR3 DNA sequence: TGTGCCACCAGACAGGGTCTGGTTTACGAGCAGTACTTC. This codes for CATRQGLVYEQYF. The chain couples TRBV18 to TRBJ2-7; TRBD1 matches at 7 bases. The CDR3 is made up of 13 amino acids. The ends lost 10 bases at V and 4 bases at J; junction bases unmatched: 10. Germline assignment: CDR1 KGHSH and CDR2 LQKENI.